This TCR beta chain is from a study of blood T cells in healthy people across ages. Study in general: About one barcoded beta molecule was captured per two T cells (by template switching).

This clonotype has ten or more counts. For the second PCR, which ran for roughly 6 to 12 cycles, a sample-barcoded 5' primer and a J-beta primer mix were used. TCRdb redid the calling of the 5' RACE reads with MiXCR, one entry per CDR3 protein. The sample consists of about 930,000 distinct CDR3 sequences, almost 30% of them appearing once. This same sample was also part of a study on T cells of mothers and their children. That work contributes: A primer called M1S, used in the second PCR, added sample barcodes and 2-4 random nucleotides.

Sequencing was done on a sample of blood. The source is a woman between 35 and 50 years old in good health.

CDR3 loop: CASSQHRALVYGYTF. The CDR3, as DNA: TGTGCCAGCAGTCAGCACCGTGCCCTGGTCTATGGCTACACCTTC. The gene calls are TRBV12-3 or TRBV12-4 and TRBJ1-2; D not certain. The CDR3 covers 15 residues. Trimming stripped 5 bases from V and 4 bases from J, with 17 bases between.